This is a list of T cell receptor beta chains from one sample in a study of T cells in Graves' hyperthyroidism and ophthalmopathy. In TCRdb, the multiplex PCR reads were re-called with MiXCR into one record per CDR3 protein. The profile covers under 350,000 distinct CDR3 sequences, with roughly 14% appearing a single time and roughly 8% taken by the ten largest. The sample consisted of blood. The receptors were gathered from a woman aged 25-40 years with Graves' hyperthyroidism that later progressed to Graves' ophthalmopathy. Both conserved end residues are part of each CDR3. Fields, in order: J gene, clone size, V gene, D gene, CDR3 protein, CDR3 DNA. D genes are given only for firm matches. Clone size is shown for a subset of rows, as once, few, many or a class of expanded clone.

TRBJ2-3	many	TRBV6-2/TRBV6-3	NA	CASSPFFNTQYF	TGTGCCAGCAGTCCCTTCTTCAATACGCAGTATTTT
TRBJ2-2	many	TRBV10-3	NA	CAIFGGTGELFF	TGTGCCATCTTCGGGGGCACCGGGGAGCTGTTTTTT
TRBJ2-1	NA	TRBV4-3	TRBD2	CASSQEAARTSGLYNEQFF	TGCGCCAGCAGCCAAGAAGCGGCTAGGACTAGCGGTCTCTACAATGAGCAGTTCTTC
TRBJ2-1	many	TRBV5-1	NA	CASSLDLAVNEQFF	TGCGCCAGCAGCTTGGATTTAGCAGTCAATGAGCAGTTCTTC
TRBJ2-7	many	TRBV5-5	NA	CASSFLQGMYEQYF	TGTGCCAGCAGCTTCCTTCAGGGGATGTACGAGCAGTACTTC
TRBJ2-7	NA	TRBV19	NA	CASSIEGYEQYF	TGTGCCAGTAGTATAGAGGGGTACGAGCAGTACTTC
TRBJ2-7	few	TRBV7-9	NA	CASSFPQYEQYF	TGTGCCAGCAGCTTTCCCCAGTACGAGCAGTACTTC
TRBJ1-1	many	TRBV30	NA	CAWWEPGLGAFF	TGTGCCTGGTGGGAACCGGGACTTGGGGCTTTCTTT
TRBJ2-5	many	TRBV3-1	NA	CASSQEVGQETQYF	TGTGCCAGCAGCCAAGAGGTGGGCCAAGAGACCCAGTACTTC
TRBJ2-7	NA	TRBV19	NA	CASSILPDSYEQYF	TGTGCCAGTAGTATTTTGCCAGACTCCTACGAGCAGTACTTC
TRBJ2-2	medium-sized	TRBV20-1	NA	CSARKDGDTGELFF	TGCAGTGCTAGAAAAGACGGGGACACCGGGGAGCTGTTTTTT
TRBJ2-2	NA	TRBV7-3	NA	CASSLSEAGELFF	TGTGCCAGCAGCTTATCGGAGGCCGGGGAGCTGTTTTTT
TRBJ1-1	many	TRBV12-3/TRBV12-4	NA	CASSGQINTEAFF	TGTGCCAGCAGTGGACAGATAAACACTGAAGCTTTCTTT
TRBJ2-7	NA	TRBV9	NA	CASSVGPLSEQYF	TGTGCCAGCAGCGTGGGGCCCCTATCCGAGCAGTACTTC
TRBJ2-7	many	TRBV2	NA	CASSEYPGILQYF	TGTGCCAGCAGTGAATATCCAGGGATCCTGCAGTACTTC
TRBJ2-1	many	TRBV28	NA	CASSSKSLRRSSYNEQFF	TGTGCCAGCAGTTCCAAGTCCCTAAGGAGGAGCTCCTACAATGAGCAGTTCTTC
TRBJ1-2	few	TRBV14	TRBD1	CASRLTGTAYGYTF	TGTGCCAGCAGGCTTACCGGGACAGCCTATGGCTACACCTTC
TRBJ1-5	few	TRBV20-1	NA	CSAAGVRSQHF	TGCAGTGCGGCGGGGGTAAGGTCCCAGCATTTT
TRBJ2-3	many	TRBV2	TRBD2	CASGPAGGSVGLTDTQYF	TGTGCCAGCGGTCCGGCGGGCGGGAGCGTTGGTCTCACAGATACGCAGTATTTT
TRBJ2-3	many	TRBV5-1	NA	CASSTEEGALSTDTQYF	TGCGCCAGCAGCACGGAGGAAGGGGCGCTTAGCACAGATACGCAGTATTTT
TRBJ2-3	few	TRBV5-4	NA	CASSSGRGGSTDTQYF	TGTGCCAGCAGCTCAGGGCGGGGCGGAAGCACAGATACGCAGTATTTT
TRBJ2-7	few	TRBV4-1	TRBD2	CASSHLAAISEQYF	TGCGCCAGCAGCCACCTAGCGGCCATCTCCGAGCAGTACTTC
TRBJ1-2	NA	TRBV7-9	NA	CASSSAWTAVDGYTF	TGTGCCAGCAGCTCGGCCTGGACTGCGGTGGATGGCTACACCTTC
TRBJ2-3	many	TRBV19	NA	CASSIAQSYTDTQYF	TGTGCCAGTAGTATAGCCCAGTCGTACACAGATACGCAGTATTTT